This paragraph covers one T cell receptor (beta chain) sequence. The source of the sample is a study of blood T cell repertoires in COVID-19. At the level of the study: Researchers got acute and convalescent COVID-19 samples from the United States, Italy and Spain. Nucleic acid was either cDNA or gDNA, and it came from T cells, B-cell-depleted T cells, or PBMCs.

Under the authors' procedure: Cell counts per sample came from amplifying reference gene primers. Repertoires were generated with immunoSEQ multiplex PCR, while TCRdb's copy carries only in-frame clones and drops some. The DNA was the basis for D and trimming; V, J and clone size are from that table. The table has 250,000 to 300,000 clones, approximately 88% seen once. After removal of 5 bases from V and 4 bases from J, the junction contained 7 bases not matched to a gene. Germline loops: CDR1 MNHEY, CDR2 SMNVEV (reference sequence). This CDR3 is 14 amino acids long. Sequencing used peripheral blood. The chain uses TRBV27 and TRBJ1-1; 7 bases fit TRBD1. This TCR was sampled from a woman in her 70s with COVID-19, enrolled during active disease. The DNA for the CDR3 is TGTGCCAGCAGTCCGCGACAGGGTTTCACTGAAGCTTTCTTT. Residues: CASSPRQGFTEAFF.